The 21 T cell receptor beta chains in this list originate from one sample, sequenced in a study of blood T cell repertoires in COVID-19. Some clones are missing from TCRdb's copy, which holds only in-frame ones; the method was immunoSEQ multiplex PCR. The top ten clones hold roughly 6.8% of a sample with under 400,000 clones, 90% of them seen once. Sequences were obtained from peripheral blood. All receptors come from a man aged 18 to 29 with active or convalescent COVID-19.

The chain recombines TRBV5-5 with TRBJ1-5; the D gene is possibly TRBD1 (6 bases). The V gene's germline CDR1 is SGHKS and CDR2 YYEKEE (reference sequence). V was trimmed by 6 bases and J by 1 base, leaving 20 bases between them. CDR3 length: 17 residues. The CDR3 region has the DNA TGTGCCAGCACCCTAGGGGGAGGGGCGGGGAGCAATCAGCCCCAGCATTTT. Encoded protein: CASTLGGGAGSNQPQHF.

The V and J genes are TRBV28 and TRBJ2-3; possible D gene TRBD1, 6 bases. CDR1 is MDHEN, CDR2 SYDVKM, per germline. This CDR3 has 16 residues. Deletions cut 2 bases from V and 1 base from J, with 13 bases between. The CDR3 nucleotides are TGTGCCAGCAGTTTAATGGGGGCGCTTGGCACAGATACGCAGTATTTT. Amino acid sequence: CASSLMGALGTDTQYF.

This chain uses TRBV7-9 with TRBJ2-2; the D gene is possibly TRBD1 (6 bases). The CDR3 is 15 amino acids. V gave up 3 bases and J gave up 0 bases, with 8 bases separating them. Germline V gene lookup returns CDR1 SEHNR and CDR2 FQNEAQ (reference sequence). The chain's CDR3 is CASSFGQTNTGELFF. The CDR3 region has the DNA TGTGCCAGCAGCTTTGGACAGACGAACACCGGGGAGCTGTTTTTT.

The chain is built from TRBV24-1 and TRBJ1-3; tentative D call: TRBD1 (6 bases). Germline loops: CDR1 KGHDR, CDR2 SFDVKD. This CDR3 has 15 amino acids. Trimming took 3 bases from V and 0 from J, leaving 8 bases between them. The CDR3 region has the DNA TGTGCCACCAGTGATCCGACAGGCTCTGGAAACACCATATATTTT. Amino acid sequence: CATSDPTGSGNTIYF.

The chain recombines TRBV5-6 with TRBJ1-2; no clear D. Germline CDR1 SGHDT, CDR2 YYEEEE. Trimming left V 4 bases short and J 4 bases short, with 17 bases between. This CDR3 comprises 15 residues. This CDR3 is CASSVAPGMGYGYTF. The CDR3 DNA reads TGTGCCAGCAGCGTAGCGCCGGGAATGGGCTATGGCTACACCTTC.

The V call is TRBV15, the J call TRBJ1-2; 8 bases agree with TRBD1. The length of the CDR3 is 14 residues. Trimming cost V 3 bases and J 3 bases; bases outside gene matches: 3. The germline V gene encodes CDR1 LNHNV and CDR2 YYDKDF (reference sequence). The CDR3 here is CATSSEQGDYGYTF. The CDR3 DNA reads as TGTGCCACCAGCAGCGAACAGGGGGACTATGGCTACACCTTC.

This chain uses TRBV7-3 with TRBJ1-1; 10 nucleotides match TRBD1. The V and J ends lost 5 bases and 4 bases, in that order; junction bases with no gene match: 19. The CDR3 covers 19 residues. Germline values: CDR1 SGHTA, CDR2 FQGTGA. CDR3 in amino acids: CASSPLGTGAVLASTEAFF. Written as DNA, the CDR3 is TGTGCCAGCAGCCCGCTAGGGACAGGGGCCGTCCTGGCGAGCACTGAAGCTTTCTTT.

This chain connects TRBV11-2 to TRBJ2-3, with unresolved D. Looked up from germline, CDR1 is SGHAT and CDR2 is FQNNGV. The CDR3 covers 11 residues. V gave up 3 bases and J gave up 6 bases, with 4 bases separating them. This chain's CDR3 is CASSFIDTQYF. The CDR3 DNA follows: TGTGCCAGCAGCTTTATCGATACGCAGTATTTT.

This chain uses TRBV2 with TRBJ1-2; D gene unclear. Between the trimmed V and J ends, which lost 7 bases and 7 bases, there was a span of 13 bases. CDR3 length: 12 amino acids. CDR1 and CDR2 (germline): SNHLY, FYNNEI. The CDR3 protein is CASTLGGPGYTF. CDR3 DNA sequence: TGTGCCAGCACTCTCGGCGGTCCTGGCTACACCTTC.

This chain joins TRBV9 and TRBJ1-2; D gene ambiguous. This CDR3 has 13 residues. Looked up from germline, CDR1 is SGDLS and CDR2 is YYNGEE. With 2 bases removed from V and 4 bases from J, the gap between germline ends came to 9 bases. CDR3 protein: CASSVEDRYGYTF. CDR3 DNA: TGTGCCAGCAGCGTCGAGGATCGCTATGGCTACACCTTC.

The chain joins TRBV14 to TRBJ1-1; D is perhaps TRBD1 (6 bases). Germline V gives CDR1 SGHDN, CDR2 FVKESK. This CDR3 contains 15 residues. V shed 2 bases and J shed 0 bases, with 10 bases lying between them. CDR3 DNA: TGTGCCAGCAGCCAACTCGACAGGTTGAACACTGAAGCTTTCTTT. This sequence encodes CASSQLDRLNTEAFF.

This rearrangement joins TRBV18 to TRBJ2-1, with TRBD2 matching over 7 bases. The CDR3 loop spans 17 amino acids. V trimming: 5 bases; J trimming: 0 bases; junction bases outside the gene matches: 10. CDR1 KGHSH and CDR2 LQKENI come from the germline V gene. The CDR3 reads CASSSPGRESSYNEQFF. CDR3 bases: TGTGCCAGCTCATCTCCTGGGCGGGAGAGCTCCTACAATGAGCAGTTCTTC.

The chain employs TRBV27 and TRBJ2-5; D not certain. Germline loops: CDR1 MNHEY, CDR2 SMNVEV (reference sequence). This CDR3 comprises 13 residues. The V end was cut by 5 bases, the J end by 0 bases, with 7 bases between. This chain's CDR3 is CASSHRDQETQYF. CDR3 DNA sequence: TGTGCCAGCAGTCATCGGGACCAAGAGACCCAGTACTTC.

V gene TRBV5-1 combines with J gene TRBJ2-1; TRBD1 matches 8 bases. CDR3 length: 15 residues. The V gene's germline CDR1 is SGHRS and CDR2 YFSETQ. After removal of 1 base from V and 5 bases from J, the junction contained 5 bases not matched to a gene. This chain's CDR3 is CASSLTDRENNEQFF. DNA for the CDR3: TGCGCCAGCAGCTTGACGGACAGGGAAAACAATGAGCAGTTCTTC.

The V gene is TRBV18, the J gene TRBJ2-2; 8 positions agree with TRBD1. The CDR3 runs to 16 residues. Germline CDR1 and CDR2: KGHSH and LQKENI. J gave up 1 base and V 5 bases, and 6 bases lay outside the gene matches. CDR3 coding DNA: TGTGCCAGCTCATATACCGGGACAGGGAACACCGGGGAGCTGTTTTTT. As protein: CASSYTGTGNTGELFF.

This clone was observed a few times. The rearrangement uses TRBV9 and TRBJ1-6, with 8 positions matching TRBD1. CDR3 length equals 16 residues. V trimming: 5 bases; J trimming: 4 bases; junction bases outside the gene matches: 8. Per the germline V gene, CDR1 is SGDLS and CDR2 is YYNGEE. CDR3 DNA sequence: TGTGCCAGCAGAGATCCCCGACAGGGGTATAATTCACCCCTCCACTTT. Translating gives CASRDPRQGYNSPLHF.

In its sample, this clone was seen a few times. A read error may account for a junction end that differs from germline. This chain links TRBV19 with TRBJ2-1; D unclear. The CDR3 consists of 13 residues. CDR1 and CDR2 (germline): LNHDA, SQIVND (reference sequence). CDR3 sequence (DNA): TGTGCCAGTAGTATTAACCTCTACCATGAGCAGTTCTTC. Its translation: CASSINLYHEQFF.

DNA of the CDR3: TGTGCCAGTAGTGTAAATACGGGACTACTAGCCAAAAACATTCAGTACTTC. This sequence encodes CASSVNTGLLAKNIQYF. The rearrangement links TRBV19 to TRBJ2-4; 7 nucleotides line up with TRBD2. CDR3 length: 17 residues. CDR1 and CDR2 (germline): LNHDA, SQIVND (reference sequence). J lost 0 bases, V lost 5 bases, and 10 bases had no gene match.

The genes are TRBV24-1 and TRBJ2-7; TRBD1 is a possible D gene (5 bases). The germline V gene encodes CDR1 KGHDR and CDR2 SFDVKD. Trimming pared 5 bases from V and 3 bases from J, leaving 7 bases between. The CDR3 is made up of 12 amino acids. CDR3 coding DNA: TGTGCCACCAGTGGTAGGGGCTACGAGCAGTACTTC. Protein: CATSGRGYEQYF.

Comments on this clone: At the DNA level, this CDR3 is encoded by other sequences in the same sample as well. This chain uses TRBV4-1 with TRBJ1-1; D gene uncertain. Trimming stripped 0 bases from V and 0 bases from J, with 8 bases between. CDR1 is MGHRA, CDR2 YSYEKL, per germline. CDR3 length equals 15 residues. The CDR3 DNA reads as TGCGCCAGCAGCCAAGAGCGGGTTATGAACACTGAAGCTTTCTTT. It specifies CASSQERVMNTEAFF.

V usage is TRBV29-1 and J usage is TRBJ2-1; 11 bases fit TRBD2. There are 15 residues in the CDR3. V lost 5 bases to trimming and J lost 4 bases; unmatched junction nucleotides: 7. From germline, CDR1 is SQVTM and CDR2 ANQGSEA. The CDR3 protein is CSVKRASGGYNEQFF. CDR3 DNA sequence: TGCAGCGTTAAAAGGGCTAGCGGGGGGTACAATGAGCAGTTCTTC.